The rows below give T cell receptor beta chains drawn from one sample of a study of cytomegalovirus exposure and HLA in healthy donors. This table comes from immunoSEQ multiplex PCR, and its TCRdb copy is limited to in-frame clones, with some not included. The table lists some 110,000 clones, 69% of them singletons. Sequencing was carried out using PBMCs. Source of these receptors: a young man in good health and CMV-seronegative. The CDR3 runs from the conserved cysteine through the conserved F or W. The order of the fields is V gene, D gene, J gene, clone size, CDR3 protein, CDR3 DNA. The D gene is left open where the match is weak. Clone size is shown for a subset of rows, as once, few, many or a class of expanded clone.

TRBV9	.	TRBJ2-5	.	CASSVSQGSETQYF	TGTGCCAGCAGCGTGTCACAGGGTTCTGAGACCCAGTACTTC
TRBV7-2	.	TRBJ2-7	.	CASSSLAGSSYEQYF	TGTGCCAGCAGCTCCTTGGCGGGTTCCTCCTACGAGCAGTACTTC
TRBV7-2	TRBD2	TRBJ2-1	.	CASSLVGGDNEQFF	TGTGCCAGCAGCTTAGTGGGGGGGGACAATGAGCAGTTCTTC
TRBV28	TRBD1	TRBJ1-2	.	CATGTAANYGYTF	TGTGCCACCGGGACAGCCGCTAACTATGGCTACACCTTC
TRBV4-3	.	TRBJ2-1	.	CASSHELVEGYNEQFF	TGCGCCAGCAGCCACGAACTCGTGGAGGGCTACAATGAGCAGTTCTTC
TRBV14	.	TRBJ2-1	.	CASNEVADGNEQFF	TGTGCCAGCAACGAAGTGGCCGACGGGAATGAGCAGTTCTTC
TRBV2	.	TRBJ2-2	few	CASSEAFNGELFF	TGTGCCAGCAGTGAAGCGTTTAATGGGGAGCTGTTTTTT
TRBV9	TRBD1	TRBJ2-5	.	CASSSRDRGIGGGTEQYF	TGTGCCAGCAGCTCCCGGGACAGGGGTATTGGGGGTGGGACTGAGCAGTACTTC
TRBV11-2	TRBD1	TRBJ1-1	.	CASSFRTGSFTEAFF	TGTGCCAGCAGCTTCAGGACAGGGTCATTCACTGAAGCTTTCTTT
TRBV19	TRBD2	TRBJ2-7	.	CATRLAGGPYEQYF	TGTGCCACCCGACTAGCGGGAGGACCGTACGAGCAGTACTTC